The 18 T cell receptor beta chains below all came from one sample that was sequenced in a study of blood T cell repertoires in COVID-19. This table comes from immunoSEQ multiplex PCR, and its TCRdb copy is limited to in-frame clones, with some not included. The sample yields approximately 280,000 clones, about four fifths seen once. The material sequenced was peripheral blood. The receptor source for this set is a human donor with COVID-19, enrolled during active disease. The donor label of this sample is uncertain.

The chain has TRBV6-5 and TRBJ1-2; 10 positions match TRBD1. This CDR3 comprises 14 residues. The V gene's germline CDR1 is MNHEY and CDR2 SVGAGI. Unmatched junction bases numbered 4, after V lost 6 bases and J lost 3 bases. The CDR3 sequence: CASSSTGGDYGYTF. The CDR3 DNA reads as TGTGCCAGCAGCTCGACAGGGGGCGACTATGGCTACACCTTC.

V and J are TRBV29-1 and TRBJ2-2; possibly TRBD2 for D (5 bases). The CDR3 is made up of 13 amino acids. Germline V gene lookup returns CDR1 SQVTM and CDR2 ANQGSEA. V shed 4 bases and J shed 0 bases, with 6 bases lying between them. The CDR3 nucleotides are TGCAGCGTTGGGCGGGCGAACACCGGGGAGCTGTTTTTT. Amino acids: CSVGRANTGELFF.

This clone was counted a single time. The chain links TRBV7-8 to TRBJ2-1, with 8 bases that match TRBD2. Trimming at V came to 8 bases and at J to 1 base, leaving 4 bases not matched to a gene. This CDR3 is built from 14 residues. CDR1 is SGHVS and CDR2 is FQNEAQ in the germline V gene. CDR3 loop: CASGREGSYNEQFF. In DNA, the CDR3 is TGTGCCAGCGGCCGGGAGGGGTCCTACAATGAGCAGTTCTTC. Looking up the rest from reference TRBV7-8 and TRBJ2-1 gives the full variable domain: GAGVSQSPRYKVAKRGQDVALRCDPISGHVSLFWYQQALGQGPEFLTYFQNEAQLDKSGLPSDRFFAERPEGSVSTLKIQRTQQEDSAVYLCASGREGSYNEQFFGPGTRLTVL.

The rearrangement links TRBV11-2 to TRBJ1-1; TRBD1 might be the D (5 bases). The germline V gene has CDR1 SGHAT and CDR2 FQNNGV. This CDR3 has 13 amino acids. The germline V and J ends were trimmed by 4 bases and 3 bases, with 9 bases remaining between them. The CDR3 region is CASSSGRDTEAFF. The CDR3 region has the DNA TGTGCCAGCAGCTCCGGCAGGGACACTGAAGCTTTCTTT.

The chain couples TRBV27 to TRBJ2-7, with TRBD2 matching over 9 bases. The V segment lost 7 bases and the J segment 3 bases; nucleotides outside the gene matches: 10. This CDR3 has 15 amino acids. Germline CDR1 reads MNHEY; CDR2 reads SMNVEV (reference sequence). In DNA, the CDR3 is TGTGCCAGCAAACCATCTAGCGGGGCCGTCTACGAGCAGTACTTC. Amino acids: CASKPSSGAVYEQYF.

The chain combines TRBV19 with TRBJ2-5, with D possibly matching TRBD2 (6 bases). Per germline, CDR1 LNHDA and CDR2 SQIVND (reference sequence). Deletions cut 6 bases from V and 7 bases from J, with 15 bases between. The CDR3 totals 13 residues. CDR3 coding DNA: TGTGCCAGTAGGGAGGGCGCGAAGGGGACCCAGTACTTC. It translates to CASREGAKGTQYF.

A few counts support this clone. V gene TRBV28 combines with J gene TRBJ2-2, with TRBD2 as a possible D gene (5 bases). This CDR3 has 15 amino acids. Germline V gives CDR1 MDHEN, CDR2 SYDVKM. Trimming took off 7 bases at V and 3 bases at J, with 15 bases between the two ends. Written as DNA, the CDR3 is TGTGCCAGCATCAACCTCATGAGGGACACCGGGGAGCTGTTTTTT. Its translation is CASINLMRDTGELFF.

The V gene is TRBV5-1, the J gene TRBJ2-2; TRBD1 is a possible D gene (5 bases). Germline assignment: CDR1 SGHRS and CDR2 YFSETQ. V was cut by 4 bases and J by 8 bases, with 15 bases left in between. There are 14 residues in the CDR3. The CDR3 nucleotides read TGCGCCAGCAGCACGGGCGACAGTATAGGGGAGCTGTTTTTT. Its protein product is CASSTGDSIGELFF.

The chain is built from TRBV28 and TRBJ2-5; D perhaps matches TRBD1 (5 bases). Trimming took off 3 bases at V and 5 bases at J, with 16 bases between the two ends. Germline CDR1 reads MDHEN; CDR2 reads SYDVKM. The CDR3 loop spans 15 amino acids. This CDR3 is CASSFVSNKGETQYF. CDR3 DNA sequence: TGTGCCAGCAGTTTTGTGTCGAATAAGGGGGAGACCCAGTACTTC.

The V call is TRBV27, the J call TRBJ2-1, with D possibly matching TRBD2 (6 bases). The CDR3 is 15 residues long. CDR1 and CDR2 from the germline V gene are MNHEY and SMNVEV (reference sequence). V gave up 3 bases and J gave up 0 bases, with 9 bases separating them. For the CDR3, the DNA is TGTGCCAGCAGTTTGGAGGGCTTCTCCTACAATGAGCAGTTCTTC. Amino acid sequence: CASSLEGFSYNEQFF.

The gene calls are TRBV2 and TRBJ1-4; no definite D call. The germline CDR1 and CDR2 sequences are SNHLY and FYNNEI. Deletions cut 4 bases from V and 0 bases from J, with 9 bases between. The CDR3 totals 15 residues. CDR3 sequence: CASSGLLATNEKLFF. The CDR3 nucleotides read TGTGCCAGCAGTGGGCTCCTGGCAACTAATGAAAAACTGTTTTTT.

This clone was recorded only once. This chain joins TRBV18 and TRBJ1-1, with TRBD1 matching 8 bases. This CDR3 spans 13 amino acids. J was trimmed by 3 bases and V by 8 bases; bases with no gene match: 5. Germline lookup yields CDR1 KGHSH and CDR2 LQKENI. The CDR3 loop reads CASLATGDTEAFF. For the CDR3, the DNA is TGTGCCAGCCTCGCGACAGGGGACACTGAAGCTTTCTTT. Full variable domain (remainder filled in from reference TRBV18 and TRBJ1-1): NAGVMQNPRHLVRRRGQEARLRCSPMKGHSHVYWYRQLPEEGLKFMVYLQKENIIDESGMPKERFSAEFPKEGPSILRIQQVVRGDSAAYFCASLATGDTEAFFGQGTRLTVV.

Details on this clone: Lacking the conserved final phenylalanine or tryptophan, this CDR3 likely reflects a read error. The DNA is omitted, as the CDR3 cannot be located on it reliably, and the CDR3 follows TCRdb's listing. The genes are TRBV20-1 and TRBJ2-7; the D call in the table, TRBD2, was not verified against the DNA. The germline V gene has CDR1 DFQATT and CDR2 SNEGSKA (reference sequence). Both ends counted, the CDR3 spans 11 residues. This CDR3 is CSANGLAGNVY.

The CDR3 DNA sequence: TGTGCCAGCAGTTACTCTGGCAGGGATAGCAATCAGCCCCAGCATTTT. It yields the protein CASSYSGRDSNQPQHF. V and J are TRBV6-5 and TRBJ1-5, with a tentative D call TRBD1 (5 bases). Deletions cut 0 bases from V and 0 bases from J, with 9 bases between. CDR1 and CDR2 (germline): MNHEY, SVGAGI. The length of the CDR3 is 16 residues.

The gene calls are TRBV7-2 and TRBJ1-3; tentative D call: TRBD1 (6 bases). The germline V gene has CDR1 SGHTA and CDR2 FQGNSA. V was pared by 3 bases and J by 6 bases, with 12 bases between. This CDR3 region has 14 residues. Here the CDR3 reads CASSFRTDLNTIYF. The CDR3 DNA sequence: TGTGCCAGCAGCTTTAGGACAGACTTAAACACCATATATTTT.

The chain employs TRBV20-1 and TRBJ2-5; a weak D match, TRBD1 (6 bases). The V end was cut by 3 bases, the J end by 4 bases, with 18 bases between. The CDR3 is made up of 15 amino acids. Germline CDR1 reads DFQATT; CDR2 reads SNEGSKA (reference sequence). The chain's CDR3 is CSASRLRGQIETQYF. CDR3 sequence (DNA): TGCAGTGCTAGTCGTCTCCGTGGACAGATAGAGACCCAGTACTTC.

The rearrangement links TRBV15 to TRBJ1-3, with D unclear. Germline lookup yields CDR1 LNHNV and CDR2 YYDKDF (reference sequence). V was clipped by 0 bases and J by 2 bases, with 8 bases between them. The CDR3 contains 15 residues. This chain's CDR3 is CATSRDSGAGNTIYF. The CDR3 DNA sequence: TGTGCCACCAGCAGAGATAGCGGGGCTGGAAACACCATATATTTT.

The sample holds one count of this clone. This sample includes further DNA sequences coding for the same CDR3. The chain joins TRBV30 to TRBJ1-1; 8 nucleotides match TRBD1. The germline CDR1 and CDR2 sequences are GTSNPN and SVGIG (reference sequence). The CDR3 runs 13 residues. V dropped 8 bases and J dropped 0; count of bases not matched to a gene: 5. The CDR3: CALRQGMNTEAFF. The CDR3 nucleotides read TGTGCCCTAAGACAGGGGATGAACACTGAAGCTTTCTTT.